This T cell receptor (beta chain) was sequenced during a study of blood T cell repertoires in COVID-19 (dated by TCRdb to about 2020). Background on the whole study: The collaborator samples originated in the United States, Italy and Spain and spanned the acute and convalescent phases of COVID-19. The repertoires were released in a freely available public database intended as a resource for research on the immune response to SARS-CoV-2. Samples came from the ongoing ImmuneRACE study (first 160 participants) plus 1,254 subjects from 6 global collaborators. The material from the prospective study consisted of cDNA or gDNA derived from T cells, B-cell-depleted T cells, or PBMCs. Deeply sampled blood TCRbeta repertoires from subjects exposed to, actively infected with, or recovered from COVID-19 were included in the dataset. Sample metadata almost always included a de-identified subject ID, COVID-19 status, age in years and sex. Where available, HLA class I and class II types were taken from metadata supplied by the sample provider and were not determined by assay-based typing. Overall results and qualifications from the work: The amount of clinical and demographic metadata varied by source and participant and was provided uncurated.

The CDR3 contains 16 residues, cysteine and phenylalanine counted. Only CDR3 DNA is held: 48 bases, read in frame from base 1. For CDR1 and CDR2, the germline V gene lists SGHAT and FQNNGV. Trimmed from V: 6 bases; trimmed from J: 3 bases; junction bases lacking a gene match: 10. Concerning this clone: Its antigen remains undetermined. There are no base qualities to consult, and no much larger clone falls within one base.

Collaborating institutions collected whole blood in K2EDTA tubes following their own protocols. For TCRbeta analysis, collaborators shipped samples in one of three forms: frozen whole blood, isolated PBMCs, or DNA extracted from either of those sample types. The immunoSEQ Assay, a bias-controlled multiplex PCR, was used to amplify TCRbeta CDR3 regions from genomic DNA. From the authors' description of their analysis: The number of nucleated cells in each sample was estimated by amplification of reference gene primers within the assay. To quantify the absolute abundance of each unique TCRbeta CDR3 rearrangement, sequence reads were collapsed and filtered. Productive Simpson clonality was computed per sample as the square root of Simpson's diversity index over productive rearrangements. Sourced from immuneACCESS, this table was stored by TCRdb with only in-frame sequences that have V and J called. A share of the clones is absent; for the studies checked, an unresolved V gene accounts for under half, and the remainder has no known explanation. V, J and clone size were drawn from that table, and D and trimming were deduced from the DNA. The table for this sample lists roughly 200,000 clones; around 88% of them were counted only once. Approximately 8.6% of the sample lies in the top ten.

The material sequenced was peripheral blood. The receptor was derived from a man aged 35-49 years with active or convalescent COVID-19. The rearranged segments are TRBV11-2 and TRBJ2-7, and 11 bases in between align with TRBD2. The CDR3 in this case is CASRPLQTSGNYEQYF. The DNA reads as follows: TGTGCCAGCAGGCCACTTCAGACTAGCGGGAACTACGAGCAGTACTTC.